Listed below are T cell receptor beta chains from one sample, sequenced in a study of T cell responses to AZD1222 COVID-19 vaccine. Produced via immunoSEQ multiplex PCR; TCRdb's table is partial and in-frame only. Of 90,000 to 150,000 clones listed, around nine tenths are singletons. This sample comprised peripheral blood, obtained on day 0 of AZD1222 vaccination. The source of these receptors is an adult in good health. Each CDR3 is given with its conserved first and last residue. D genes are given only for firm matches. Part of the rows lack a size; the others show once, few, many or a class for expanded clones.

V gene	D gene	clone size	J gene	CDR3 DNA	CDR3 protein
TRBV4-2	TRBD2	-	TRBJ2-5	TGTGCCAGCAGCTACGGACTAGCGGGAGGAGAGACCCAGTACTTC	CASSYGLAGGETQYF
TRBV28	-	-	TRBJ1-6	TGTGCCAGCCATGACAGGCTTAATTCACCCCTCCACTTT	CASHDRLNSPLHF
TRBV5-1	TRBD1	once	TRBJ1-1	TGCGCCAGCAGTCCGAGTCCACAGGGGGAGAACACTGAAGCTTTCTTT	CASSPSPQGENTEAFF
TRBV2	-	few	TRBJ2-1	TGTGCCAGCAGTGGGACAGACCTCTACAATGAGCAGTTCTTC	CASSGTDLYNEQFF
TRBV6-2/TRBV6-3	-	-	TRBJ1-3	TGTGCCAGCAGTGGATTTCGGACAGACAGAGGAAACACCATATATTTT	CASSGFRTDRGNTIYF
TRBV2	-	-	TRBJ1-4	TGTGCCAGCAGCCGGGATCTAGGCGAAAAACTGTTTTTT	CASSRDLGEKLFF
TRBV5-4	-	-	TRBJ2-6	TGTGCCAGCAGCCCCTGGACCAGTGGGGCCAACGTCCTGACTTTC	CASSPWTSGANVLTF
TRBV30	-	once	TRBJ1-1	TGTGCCTGGACTCCCGGGGGGTTGAACACTGAAGCTTTCTTT	CAWTPGGLNTEAFF
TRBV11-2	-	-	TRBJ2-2	TGTGCCAGCAGCCGGCGGGGGAACACCGGGGAGCTGTTTTTT	CASSRRGNTGELFF
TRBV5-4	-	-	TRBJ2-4	TGTGCCAGCAGCGGCGGACCTGGGGACATTCAGTACTTC	CASSGGPGDIQYF
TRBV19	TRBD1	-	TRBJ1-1	TGTGCCAGTAGTACAGGGGGGATTTCCTACACTGAAGCTTTCTTT	CASSTGGISYTEAFF
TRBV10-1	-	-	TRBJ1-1	TGCGCCAGCAGAGGAACGGGTCCGAACACTGAAGCTTTCTTT	CASRGTGPNTEAFF
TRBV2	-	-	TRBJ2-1	TGTGCCAGCAGTGAAATGCGGGGCTACAATGAGCAGTTCTTC	CASSEMRGYNEQFF
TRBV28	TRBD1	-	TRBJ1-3	TGTGCCAGCACTATGACAGGGGGCGGAAGAAACACCATATATTTT	CASTMTGGGRNTIYF
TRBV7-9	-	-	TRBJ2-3	TGTGCCAGCAGCTTATGGACTCTCAGCACAGATACGCAGTATTTT	CASSLWTLSTDTQYF
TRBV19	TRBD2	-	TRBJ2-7	TGTGCCAGTAGTATAGATCCCCGGCTAGCGGGAGCTAAGAGCTCCTACGAGCAGTACTTC	CASSIDPRLAGAKSSYEQYF
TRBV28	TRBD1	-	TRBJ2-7	TGTGCCAGCAGTTTAGTAAGTGGACAGGGCTCCTACGAGCAGTACTTC	CASSLVSGQGSYEQYF
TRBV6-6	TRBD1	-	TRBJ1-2	TGTGCCAGCAGTCCTAGAACCCCCGGGACAGCCCTATATGGCTACACCTTC	CASSPRTPGTALYGYTF
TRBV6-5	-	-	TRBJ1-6	TGTGCCAGCAGTTATGCAGAGAGTTATAATTCACCCCTCCACTTT	CASSYAESYNSPLHF
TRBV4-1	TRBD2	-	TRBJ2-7	TGCGCCAGCAGCCACCCCACTAGCGTCTACGAGCAGTACTTC	CASSHPTSVYEQYF
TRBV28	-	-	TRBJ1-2	TGTGCCACCCCAAACGATCCTTGGGACGTGGGGACATCCAACTATGGCTACACCTTC	CATPNDPWDVGTSNYGYTF
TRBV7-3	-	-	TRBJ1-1	TGTGCCAGCAGCACCGACGGGGGCACTGAAGCTTTCTTT	CASSTDGGTEAFF
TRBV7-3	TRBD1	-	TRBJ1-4	TGTGCCAGCACTTCTACCTCCCTCCTACCGGGACAGGGGAAAGAAAGTGAAAAACTGTTTTTT	CASTSTSLLPGQGKESEKLFF
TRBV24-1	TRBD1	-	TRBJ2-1	TGTGCCACCAGTGATTACGGACAGGGAGGCCTCAATGAGCAGTTCTTC	CATSDYGQGGLNEQFF
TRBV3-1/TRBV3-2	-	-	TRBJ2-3	TGTGCCAGCAGCCGAAGGGCGGGATCCAACACAGATACGCAGTATTTT	CASSRRAGSNTDTQYF
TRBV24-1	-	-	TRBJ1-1	TGTGCCACCAGTGATTTACAGAACACTGAAGCTTTCTTT	CATSDLQNTEAFF
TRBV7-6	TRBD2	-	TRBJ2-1	TGTGCCAGCAGCCTGGGACTAGCTCAGAACAATGAGCAGTTCTTC	CASSLGLAQNNEQFF
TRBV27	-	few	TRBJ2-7	TGTGCCAGCGGGGAATCCTCCTACGAGCAGTACTTC	CASGESSYEQYF
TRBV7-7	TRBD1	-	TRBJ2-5	TGTGCTAGCAGCTTGGGACAGGGGGACCAAGAGACCCAGTACTTC	CASSLGQGDQETQYF
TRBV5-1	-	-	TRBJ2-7	TGCGCCAGCAACGAGGGGTACCCCAGCTACGAGCAGTACTTC	CASNEGYPSYEQYF
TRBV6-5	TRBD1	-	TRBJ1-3	TGTGCCAGCAGCCAGGACAGGAGGACCATATATTTT	CASSQDRRTIYF
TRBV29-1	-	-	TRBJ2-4	TGCAGCGTTGGGGGCTTCAGGGGTAAGAACATTCAGTACTTC	CSVGGFRGKNIQYF
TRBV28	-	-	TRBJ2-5	TGTGCCAGCACCCATCGGAGGGGTCGTGGGGGACTCGGAGAGACCCAGTACTTC	CASTHRRGRGGLGETQYF
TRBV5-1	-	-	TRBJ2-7	TGCGCCAGCAGCTTGGAGGCGGGACAAGCCTACGAGCAGTACTTC	CASSLEAGQAYEQYF
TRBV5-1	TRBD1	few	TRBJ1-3	TGCGCCAGCAGCTTGGGACAGGGAGGTGGAAACACCATATATTTT	CASSLGQGGGNTIYF
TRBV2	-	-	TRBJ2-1	TGTGCCAGCAGAGAGGGGACTTTCTACAATGAGCAGTTCTTC	CASREGTFYNEQFF
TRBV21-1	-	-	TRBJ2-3	TGTGCCAGCAGCAATTACCCGGGACTTGCCACGTATACGCAGTATTTT	CASSNYPGLATYTQYF
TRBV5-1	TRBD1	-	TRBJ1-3	TGCGCCAGCAGCTTGTCGGGGACAGGCTTATCTGGAAACACCATATATTTT	CASSLSGTGLSGNTIYF
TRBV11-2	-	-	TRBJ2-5	TGTGCCAGCAGCTTAGATGCTAGGACTGAGACCCAGTACTTC	CASSLDARTETQYF
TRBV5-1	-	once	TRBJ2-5	TGCGCCAGCAGCCCCGGGTGGGAGGAGACCCAGTACTTC	CASSPGWEETQYF
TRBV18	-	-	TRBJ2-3	TGTGCCAGCTCACCCCTAGGGCGGCATAGCACAGATACGCAGTATTTT	CASSPLGRHSTDTQYF
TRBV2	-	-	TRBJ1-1	TGTGCCAGCACCCTCCGGGACACTGAAGCTTTCTTT	CASTLRDTEAFF
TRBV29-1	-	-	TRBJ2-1	TGCAGCGGGTCGCAGGGGAGCAATGAGCAGTTCTTC	CSGSQGSNEQFF
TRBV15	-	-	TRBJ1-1	TGTGCCACCAGTGAGGCGAACACTGAAGCTTTCTTT	CATSEANTEAFF
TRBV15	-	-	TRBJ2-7	TGTGCCACCAGCAGAGTTACAGATTCCTACGAGCAGTACTTC	CATSRVTDSYEQYF
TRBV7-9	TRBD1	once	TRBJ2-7	TGTGCCAGCAGCTTATTGACAGGGGGGAACGAGCAGTACTTC	CASSLLTGGNEQYF
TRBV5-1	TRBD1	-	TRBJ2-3	TGCGCCAGCAGCTCATCCGGGACAGGTGACACAGATACGCAGTATTTT	CASSSSGTGDTDTQYF
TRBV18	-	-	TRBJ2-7	TGTGCCAGCACCCCGGGGGCCGGAACCTACGAGCAGTACTTC	CASTPGAGTYEQYF
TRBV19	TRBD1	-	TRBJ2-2	TGTGCCAGTAGTATAGGGACAGGGCTGAACACCGGGGAGCTGTTTTTT	CASSIGTGLNTGELFF
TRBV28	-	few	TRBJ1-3	TGTGCCAGCAGTCGGATCACAGGGCAACGAAACACCATATATTTT	CASSRITGQRNTIYF
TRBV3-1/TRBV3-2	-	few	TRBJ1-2	TGTGCCAGCAGCCAGGGCATTTATGGCTACACCTTC	CASSQGIYGYTF
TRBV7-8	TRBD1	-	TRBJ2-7	TGTGCCAGCAGCTTAATCGCGGTCAGGGGGAGCTTTCCCTCCTACGAGCAGTACTTC	CASSLIAVRGSFPSYEQYF
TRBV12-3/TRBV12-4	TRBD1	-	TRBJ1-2	TGTGCCAGCAGAATGACAGGGAGGGATGGCTACACCTTC	CASRMTGRDGYTF
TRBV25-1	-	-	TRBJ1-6	TGTGCCAGCAGCTTCCATGGCCTGGGGTATTCACCCCTCCACTTT	CASSFHGLGYSPLHF
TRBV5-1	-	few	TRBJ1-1	TGCGCCAGCAGCTTGCGGGGGGGTAACACTGAAGCTTTCTTT	CASSLRGGNTEAFF
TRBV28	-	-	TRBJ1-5	TGTGCCAGCAGTTCGCCGGCAAGCAATCAGCCCCAGCATTTT	CASSSPASNQPQHF
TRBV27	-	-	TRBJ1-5	TGTGCCAGCAGTCCTCGTCGGGCGAGCAATCAGCCCCAGCATTTT	CASSPRRASNQPQHF
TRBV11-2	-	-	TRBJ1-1	TGTGCCAGCAGCCCCCGATCCGGGCCAGAATTTAACACTGAAGCTTTCTTT	CASSPRSGPEFNTEAFF
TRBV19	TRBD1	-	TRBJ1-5	TGTGCCAGTAGTATTGGGGGGACAGGGGGCGTTTTCGGAGATCAGCCCCAGCATTTT	CASSIGGTGGVFGDQPQHF
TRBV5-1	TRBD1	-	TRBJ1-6	TGCGCCAGCAGCCAGGCGACAGGGGGTAATTCACCCCTCCACTTT	CASSQATGGNSPLHF